The rows below give T cell receptor beta chains drawn from one sample of a study of OX40 agonist ivuxolimab in advanced cancers. Profiled with immunoSEQ multiplex PCR; TCRdb holds only in-frame clones, not every one. The table lists some 100,000 clones, around 94% of them singletons. The material was CD4+ or CD8+ T cells sorted from blood, obtained in a trial of the OX40 agonist ivuxolimab. The receptors stem from an adult with an advanced solid tumor such as melanoma, head and neck, liver or kidney cancer. Both conserved end residues are part of each CDR3. D genes are given only for firm matches. Some rows have no size entry. The others give once, few or many, or a class for an expanded clone.

>NA|TRBV9|TRBJ2-2|NA
CASSATGRRNTGELFF
TGTGCCAGCAGCGCTACGGGACGGAGGAACACCGGGGAGCTGTTTTTT
>NA|TRBV4-2|TRBJ1-5|NA
CASSQETNQPQHF
TGTGCCAGCAGCCAAGAAACGAATCAGCCCCAGCATTTT
>NA|TRBV11-2|TRBJ1-1|NA
CASSLGSGLMNTEAFF
TGTGCCAGCAGCTTAGGATCAGGGCTCATGAACACTGAAGCTTTCTTT
>NA|TRBV5-5|TRBJ2-7|TRBD1
CASSVGTGGAYEQYF
TGTGCCAGCAGCGTTGGGACAGGGGGCGCCTACGAGCAGTACTTC
>medium-sized|TRBV19|TRBJ2-2|NA
CASSIYEGDTGELFF
TGTGCCAGTAGTATTTATGAGGGAGACACCGGGGAGCTGTTTTTT
>NA|TRBV27|TRBJ2-4|NA
CACGQGAKNIQYF
TGTGCCTGCGGTCAAGGGGCCAAAAACATTCAGTACTTC
>NA|TRBV29-1|TRBJ2-7|NA
CSVEDWGQGTYEQYF
TGCAGCGTTGAAGATTGGGGTCAGGGTACCTACGAGCAGTACTTC
>NA|TRBV4-1|TRBJ2-1|TRBD1
CASSPQGNEQFF
TGCGCCAGCAGCCCACAGGGGAATGAGCAGTTCTTC
>NA|TRBV27|TRBJ2-6|NA
CASSLHGSRPAAVAGANVLTF
TGTGCCAGCAGTTTACACGGTAGTCGGCCAGCAGCCGTGGCTGGGGCCAACGTCCTGACTTTC
>NA|TRBV5-5|TRBJ1-1|TRBD1
CASSLADRGTEAFF
TGTGCCAGCAGCTTAGCAGACAGGGGCACTGAAGCTTTCTTT
>NA|TRBV2|TRBJ2-1|TRBD2
CASSPPTASGIDEQFF
TGTGCCAGCAGTCCACCTACCGCTAGCGGGATCGATGAGCAGTTCTTC
>NA|TRBV13|TRBJ1-1|TRBD1
CASSLGQGGRFEAFF
TGTGCCAGCAGCTTGGGGCAGGGGGGCCGTTTTGAAGCTTTCTTT
>NA|TRBV28|TRBJ1-2|TRBD1
CAITTGAYGYTF
TGTGCCATCACAACAGGGGCTTATGGCTACACCTTC
>once|TRBV15|TRBJ2-5|NA
CATRSTGGPQETQYF
TGTGCCACCAGATCGACCGGGGGCCCCCAAGAGACCCAGTACTTC
>NA|TRBV7-9|TRBJ2-1|TRBD2
CASSLGSGNNNEQFF
TGTGCCAGCAGCTTAGGGAGCGGGAACAACAATGAGCAGTTCTTC
>NA|TRBV7-2|TRBJ1-5|NA
CASSLNVNSNQPQHF
TGTGCCAGCAGCTTAAACGTCAATAGCAATCAGCCCCAGCATTTT
>NA|TRBV28|TRBJ2-5|TRBD1
CASRRDRGQETQYF
TGTGCCAGCCGGCGGGACAGGGGACAAGAGACCCAGTACTTC
>NA|TRBV11-2|TRBJ2-7|NA
CASSLEIQGTGNF
TGTGCCAGCAGCTTAGAAATTCAGGGAACGGGTAACTTC
>NA|TRBV2|TRBJ2-3|NA
CASSEMRPSTDTQYF
TGTGCCAGCAGTGAGATGCGGCCTAGCACAGATACGCAGTATTTT
>NA|TRBV30|TRBJ1-1|TRBD1
CAWSWEGANTEAFF
TGTGCCTGGAGTTGGGAGGGGGCGAACACTGAAGCTTTCTTT
>NA|TRBV4-1|TRBJ1-4|NA
CASSHVQGPPTNEKLFF
TGCGCCAGCAGCCATGTCCAGGGGCCACCGACTAATGAAAAACTGTTTTTT
>NA|TRBV7-7|TRBJ2-7|TRBD1
CASSIGQGFNEQYF
TGTGCCAGCAGCATAGGACAGGGTTTCAACGAGCAGTACTTC
>NA|TRBV13|TRBJ2-7|TRBD2
CASSEASGRAYEQYF
TGTGCCAGCAGCGAGGCTAGCGGGAGAGCCTACGAGCAGTACTTC
>NA|TRBV27|TRBJ2-2|TRBD2
CASSLSGGGTGELFF
TGTGCCAGCAGTTTATCGGGGGGGGGCACCGGGGAGCTGTTTTTT
>NA|TRBV19|TRBJ1-5|TRBD1
CASSTSGTGNQPQHF
TGTGCCAGTAGTACCTCGGGGACAGGTAATCAGCCCCAGCATTTT
>once|TRBV7-6|TRBJ2-2|TRBD2
CASSLAGGPGELFF
TGTGCCAGCAGCCTAGCGGGGGGGCCCGGGGAGCTGTTTTTT
>NA|TRBV5-4|TRBJ2-1|NA
CASSPAGFLNNEQFF
TGTGCCAGCAGCCCAGCGGGTTTTCTTAACAATGAGCAGTTCTTC
>NA|TRBV23-1|TRBJ2-1|NA
CASSTPNEGRPYNEQFF
TGCGCCAGCAGTACCCCTAACGAGGGGCGCCCCTACAATGAGCAGTTCTTC
>NA|TRBV27|TRBJ2-2|TRBD2
CATTGLAGANTGELFF
TGTGCCACAACGGGACTAGCGGGAGCTAACACCGGGGAGCTGTTTTTT
>NA|TRBV29-1|TRBJ2-5|TRBD1
CSLQHRGETQYF
TGCAGCCTCCAACACAGGGGTGAGACCCAGTACTTC
>NA|TRBV27|TRBJ2-2|NA
CASSLLLPAELFF
TGTGCCAGCAGTCTTCTACTACCGGCGGAGCTGTTTTTT
>once|TRBV19|TRBJ2-6|NA
CASGRDSGANVLTF
TGTGCCAGTGGACGGGACTCTGGGGCCAACGTCCTGACTTTC
>NA|TRBV11-2|TRBJ1-2|NA
CASSLQTSPDWEGYTF
TGTGCCAGCAGCTTACAAACGTCCCCCGATTGGGAAGGCTACACCTTC
>NA|TRBV25-1|TRBJ1-5|NA
CASSELNQPQHF
TGTGCCAGCAGTGAATTAAATCAGCCCCAGCATTTT
>NA|TRBV6-1|TRBJ1-2|NA
CASSGSLSNGYTF
TGTGCCAGCAGTGGTAGTTTATCGAATGGCTACACCTTC
>NA|TRBV27|TRBJ2-7|NA
CASSFGTGLEQYF
TGTGCCAGCAGTTTCGGAACAGGCTTGGAGCAGTACTTC
>NA|TRBV5-4|TRBJ1-6|NA
CASSPGLGPLHF
TGTGCCAGCAGCCCAGGTTTGGGGCCCCTCCACTTT
>NA|TRBV5-4|TRBJ2-3|NA
CASSFGVTTLDTQYF
TGTGCCAGCAGTTTCGGGGTTACCACCTTGGATACGCAGTATTTT
>NA|TRBV28|TRBJ2-7|NA
CTIGYGRPDPYEQYF
TGTACGATTGGATACGGACGTCCTGACCCCTACGAGCAGTACTTC
>NA|TRBV4-1|TRBJ2-2|NA
CASSLVGNTGELFF
TGCGCCAGCAGCCTGGTCGGAAACACCGGGGAGCTGTTTTTT
>NA|TRBV19|TRBJ1-1|TRBD1
CAIVDREDTEAFF
TGTGCCATCGTTGACAGGGAGGATACTGAAGCTTTCTTT
>NA|TRBV5-8|TRBJ2-2|NA
CASRMGTIDTGELFF
TGTGCCAGCAGAATGGGCACTATAGACACCGGGGAGCTGTTTTTT
>NA|TRBV4-3|TRBJ1-5|TRBD1
CASSQDGDRGQPQHF
TGCGCCAGCAGCCAAGATGGGGACAGGGGTCAGCCCCAGCATTTT
>NA|TRBV27|TRBJ2-7|NA
CASSLSRNPYEQYF
TGTGCCAGCAGTTTATCAAGGAACCCGTACGAGCAGTACTTC
>NA|TRBV28|TRBJ2-3|TRBD2
CASSFWTSGRDTQYF
TGTGCCAGCAGTTTCTGGACTAGCGGCAGAGATACGCAGTATTTT
>NA|TRBV6-6|TRBJ2-5|TRBD2
CASSPVSGRFGETQYF
TGTGCCAGCAGTCCTGTCAGCGGGAGGTTTGGTGAGACCCAGTACTTC
>NA|TRBV5-6|TRBJ1-4|NA
CASSLEGTNEKLFF
TGTGCCAGCAGCTTAGAAGGGACTAATGAAAAACTGTTTTTT
>NA|TRBV27|TRBJ1-2|TRBD1
CASSLRGTGDYGYTF
TGTGCCAGCAGTCTTCGAGGGACAGGGGACTATGGCTACACCTTC
>NA|TRBV6-1|TRBJ2-1|NA
CASSEARWEQFF
TGTGCCAGCAGTGAAGCTAGGTGGGAGCAGTTCTTC
>NA|TRBV6-5|TRBJ1-5|NA
CASSWGGNQPQHF
TGTGCCAGCAGTTGGGGGGGCAATCAGCCCCAGCATTTT
>NA|TRBV30|TRBJ1-6|NA
CAWTVQGRYNSPLHF
TGTGCCTGGACGGTGCAGGGCCGTTATAATTCACCCCTCCACTTT
>NA|TRBV7-7|TRBJ2-6|NA
CASSKMLVPQSRANVLTF
TGTGCCAGCAGCAAAATGTTAGTGCCACAAAGTCGGGCCAACGTCCTGACTTTC
>NA|TRBV27|TRBJ2-1|NA
CASTSSLANEQFF
TGTGCCAGCACATCCAGCTTGGCGAATGAGCAGTTCTTC
>NA|TRBV29-1|TRBJ2-7|NA
CSVFIGASYEQYF
TGCAGCGTTTTCATCGGGGCATCCTACGAGCAGTACTTC
>NA|TRBV19|TRBJ2-5|TRBD2
CASSIELAGETQYF
TGTGCCAGTAGTATAGAACTAGCGGGAGAGACCCAGTACTTC